The rows below give T cell receptor beta chains drawn from one sample of a study of radiation and T cells in renal cell carcinoma. The table came from immunoSEQ multiplex PCR; TCRdb's copy has only in-frame clones and leaves some out. The data contain about 83,000 clones, over 80% of them singletons. Source: blood, taken from a patient whose treatment included radiotherapy and nephrectomy. Source of these receptors: a woman aged 60-75 years with renal cell carcinoma. Each CDR3 is given with its conserved first and last residue. The D gene is left open where the match is weak. Rows may omit the clone size; those that give it use once, few, many or a size class.

j_call v_call clone_size d_call cdr3_nt cdr3_aa
TRBJ1-2 TRBV7-9 few NA TGTGCCAGCAGCATAGCCGGGACGCTGGAGAACTATGGCTACACCTTC CASSIAGTLENYGYTF
TRBJ1-4 TRBV6-1 NA NA TGTGCCTCGAAATCGCGCACCATTAATGAAAAACTGTTTTTT CASKSRTINEKLFF
TRBJ2-1 TRBV30 once TRBD2 TGTGCCTGCGGCGGGAGAAATGAGCAGTTCTTC CACGGRNEQFF
TRBJ2-3 TRBV20-1 NA NA TGCAGTGCAATCCATGTAGATACGCAGTATTTT CSAIHVDTQYF
TRBJ1-1 TRBV19 NA TRBD1 TGTGCCAGTAGTATTGTTGGACAGGTTGTGGACACTGAAGCTTTCTTT CASSIVGQVVDTEAFF
TRBJ1-1 TRBV7-3 NA NA TGTGCCAGCAGCTTAGCGATGGATACTGAAGCTTTCTTT CASSLAMDTEAFF
TRBJ1-5 TRBV10-2 NA TRBD1 TGCGCCAGCAGTGAACAGGCAGGGGGTACTCAGCCCCAGCATTTT CASSEQAGGTQPQHF
TRBJ1-5 TRBV19 few NA TGTGCCAGTAGTCCCCGGACAGGCAATCAGCCCCAGCATTTT CASSPRTGNQPQHF
TRBJ2-7 TRBV30 NA NA TGTGCCCTGAAAATCGATTACTCCTACGAGCAGTACTTC CALKIDYSYEQYF
TRBJ2-1 TRBV15 NA NA TGTGCCACCAGCAGAGATTTCGGGGAGCAGTTCTTC CATSRDFGEQFF
TRBJ2-5 TRBV7-9 NA TRBD2 TGTGCCAGCAGCTTAGCGCTAGCGGGAGGGCGGGAGACCCAGTACTTC CASSLALAGGRETQYF
TRBJ2-5 TRBV7-9 NA NA TGTGCCAGCAGCTTTACTCAAGAGACCCAGTACTTC CASSFTQETQYF
TRBJ2-7 TRBV10-3 NA TRBD1 TGTGCCATCAGTGTCCGGACAGGGGATGGCGAGCAGTACTTC CAISVRTGDGEQYF
TRBJ1-1 TRBV5-4 once NA TGTGCCAGCAGCTTGGGTGGTTTAGGGGCAGGGTTCGGGTCTAGCACTGAAGCTTTCTTT CASSLGGLGAGFGSSTEAFF
TRBJ2-2 TRBV5-1 NA TRBD2 TGCGCCAGCAGCCGCAGCGGGAGCTTAAACACCGGGGAGCTGTTTTTT CASSRSGSLNTGELFF
TRBJ1-5 TRBV2 NA NA TGTGCCAGCAGTGAAACCCCGCGGCAGCCCCAGCATTTT CASSETPRQPQHF
TRBJ1-1 TRBV19 NA NA TGTGCCAGTAGCCCGATCGCGAGTCGTCCGAACACTGAAGCTTTCTTT CASSPIASRPNTEAFF
TRBJ2-1 TRBV4-1 few TRBD2 TGCGCCAGCAGCCAATCCGGGACTAGCGGGAGAAGTGAGCAGTTCTTC CASSQSGTSGRSEQFF
TRBJ2-1 TRBV30 NA NA TGTGCCTGGAGCCTGTCCCATCGCGATGAGCAGTTCTTC CAWSLSHRDEQFF
TRBJ2-3 TRBV5-6 few NA TGTGCCAGCAGCTTGCCCGGGACCAGAGGAGGAGATACGCAGTATTTT CASSLPGTRGGDTQYF
TRBJ1-4 TRBV6-5 once NA TGTGCCAGCAGTTACTCCCCCGGGGGACGTAATGAAAAACTGTTTTTT CASSYSPGGRNEKLFF
TRBJ1-5 TRBV5-1 NA NA TGCGCCAGCAGCGCCGACCCTCGGCAGCCCCAGCATTTT CASSADPRQPQHF
TRBJ1-3 TRBV6-5 NA TRBD1 TGTGCCAGCAGTTCGGGACAGGACTCTGGAAACACCATATATTTT CASSSGQDSGNTIYF
TRBJ1-5 TRBV5-5 NA TRBD1 TGTGCCAGCAGCGGGGAGGGACAGGGCTTGTCGCCCCAGCATTTT CASSGEGQGLSPQHF
TRBJ2-3 TRBV29-1 NA NA TGCAGCGTTGCCACACGGGTGGGCACAGATACGCAGTATTTT CSVATRVGTDTQYF
TRBJ1-1 TRBV6-5 NA NA TGTGCCAGCAGTACCGGGAGCCAGAACACTGAAGCTTTCTTT CASSTGSQNTEAFF
TRBJ2-3 TRBV7-7 NA NA TGTGCTAGCAGCTTCGGGGGTAGCACAGATACGCAGTATTTT CASSFGGSTDTQYF
TRBJ1-1 TRBV29-1 NA TRBD1 TGCAGCGTCGGACAGGGTCAAACTGAAGCTTTCTTT CSVGQGQTEAFF
TRBJ2-1 TRBV27 NA NA TGTGCCAGCAGTTTATTTCGGGACTCGGGTGAGCAGTTCTTC CASSLFRDSGEQFF
TRBJ2-2 TRBV5-1 NA NA TGCGCCAGCAGCTTCCTAAGCGGTCAGAACACCGGGGAGCTGTTTTTT CASSFLSGQNTGELFF
TRBJ1-1 TRBV10-3 once NA TGTGCCATCAGTGAAGGGCAGTTTAACACTGAAGCTTTCTTT CAISEGQFNTEAFF
TRBJ2-2 TRBV27 NA NA TGTGCCAGCAGCTCAGGGGGGACCGGGGAGCTGTTTTTT CASSSGGTGELFF
TRBJ1-5 TRBV28 few NA TGTGCCAGCCTCGAGGGGGGCAATCAGCCCCAGCATTTT CASLEGGNQPQHF
TRBJ1-1 TRBV28 NA NA TGTGCCAGCAGCCCCGGGACACTCAACACTGAAGCTTTCTTT CASSPGTLNTEAFF
TRBJ2-7 TRBV20-1 NA NA TGCAGTGCTAGAGATAACAACGAGCAGTACTTC CSARDNNEQYF
TRBJ2-7 TRBV27 NA TRBD2 TGTGCCAGCAGTTTTCTGGCGGGGGGCCGGTACGAGCAGTACTTC CASSFLAGGRYEQYF
TRBJ1-5 TRBV27 NA TRBD1 TGTGCCAGCAGTCTACAGGGGGGCAATCAGCCCCAGCATTTT CASSLQGGNQPQHF
TRBJ1-2 TRBV4-1 once TRBD1 TGCGCCAGCAGCCAGCCGGGACAGGGAGAAAATGGCTACACCTTC CASSQPGQGENGYTF
TRBJ1-1 TRBV5-6 NA NA TGTGCCAGCGTACTAAGGGGCGGCACTGAAGCTTTCTTT CASVLRGGTEAFF
TRBJ2-7 TRBV7-9 NA TRBD2 TGTGCCAGCAGCCCGAAACAAGCGGCGGGAGGTGTGTACGAGCAGTACTTC CASSPKQAAGGVYEQYF
TRBJ1-5 TRBV30 NA NA TGTGCCTGGAGTGTACCCCCCCAGGGGACGAGCAATCAGCCCCAGCATTTT CAWSVPPQGTSNQPQHF
TRBJ2-3 TRBV28 NA TRBD2 TGTGCCAGCAGTTTAGGCGGGAGTGTTCCGACAGATACGCAGTATTTT CASSLGGSVPTDTQYF
TRBJ2-1 TRBV5-6 NA TRBD2 TGTGCCAGCAGCTCGACCCAGCCTACTAGCGGGAGGACCTACAATGAGCAGTTCTTC CASSSTQPTSGRTYNEQFF
TRBJ1-1 TRBV6-5 few NA TGTGCCAGCAGCGGACAGATGAACACTGAAGCTTTCTTT CASSGQMNTEAFF
TRBJ1-5 TRBV15 NA NA TGTGCCACCAGCAGAGATGGTTTGGTGACAGTAAATCAGCCCCAGCATTTT CATSRDGLVTVNQPQHF
TRBJ2-2 TRBV6-4 NA NA TGTGCCAGCAGTCTCGGTTTTGGGGGGACCACCGGGGAGCTGTTTTTT CASSLGFGGTTGELFF
TRBJ2-5 TRBV7-9 NA NA TGTGCCAGCAGGGCAGGGGGGAGAGAGACCCAGTACTTC CASRAGGRETQYF
TRBJ2-6 TRBV29-1 NA TRBD1 TGCAGCGTGACAGGGACTGGGGCCAACGTCCTGACTTTC CSVTGTGANVLTF
TRBJ2-3 TRBV11-3 NA NA TGTGCCAGCAGCCTGGGGGTTAACACAGATACGCAGTATTTT CASSLGVNTDTQYF
TRBJ2-5 TRBV4-1 once NA TGCGCCAGCAGCCAAGACTGGGACGTCGGGGCGGAGACCCAGTACTTC CASSQDWDVGAETQYF
TRBJ1-1 TRBV5-1 few NA TGCGCCAGCAGCCCACAACCTCAGGAGGACACTGAAGCTTTCTTT CASSPQPQEDTEAFF
TRBJ1-5 TRBV2 NA NA TGTGCCAGCACCGCGGAAGGAATGGGCAATCAGCCCCAGCATTTT CASTAEGMGNQPQHF
TRBJ1-1 TRBV2 once NA TGTGCCAGCAGCCAGAGCTTATACGGGGGCACTGAAGCTTTCTTT CASSQSLYGGTEAFF
TRBJ2-1 TRBV7-8 few TRBD1 TGTGCCAGCAGCTTCAAAGAAGGGACAGTCTCCTACAATGAGCAGTTCTTC CASSFKEGTVSYNEQFF
TRBJ2-1 TRBV29-1 NA TRBD2 TGCAGCGTGCCTAGCGGGATGATTCCACCGCGATTTGAGCAGTTCTTC CSVPSGMIPPRFEQFF